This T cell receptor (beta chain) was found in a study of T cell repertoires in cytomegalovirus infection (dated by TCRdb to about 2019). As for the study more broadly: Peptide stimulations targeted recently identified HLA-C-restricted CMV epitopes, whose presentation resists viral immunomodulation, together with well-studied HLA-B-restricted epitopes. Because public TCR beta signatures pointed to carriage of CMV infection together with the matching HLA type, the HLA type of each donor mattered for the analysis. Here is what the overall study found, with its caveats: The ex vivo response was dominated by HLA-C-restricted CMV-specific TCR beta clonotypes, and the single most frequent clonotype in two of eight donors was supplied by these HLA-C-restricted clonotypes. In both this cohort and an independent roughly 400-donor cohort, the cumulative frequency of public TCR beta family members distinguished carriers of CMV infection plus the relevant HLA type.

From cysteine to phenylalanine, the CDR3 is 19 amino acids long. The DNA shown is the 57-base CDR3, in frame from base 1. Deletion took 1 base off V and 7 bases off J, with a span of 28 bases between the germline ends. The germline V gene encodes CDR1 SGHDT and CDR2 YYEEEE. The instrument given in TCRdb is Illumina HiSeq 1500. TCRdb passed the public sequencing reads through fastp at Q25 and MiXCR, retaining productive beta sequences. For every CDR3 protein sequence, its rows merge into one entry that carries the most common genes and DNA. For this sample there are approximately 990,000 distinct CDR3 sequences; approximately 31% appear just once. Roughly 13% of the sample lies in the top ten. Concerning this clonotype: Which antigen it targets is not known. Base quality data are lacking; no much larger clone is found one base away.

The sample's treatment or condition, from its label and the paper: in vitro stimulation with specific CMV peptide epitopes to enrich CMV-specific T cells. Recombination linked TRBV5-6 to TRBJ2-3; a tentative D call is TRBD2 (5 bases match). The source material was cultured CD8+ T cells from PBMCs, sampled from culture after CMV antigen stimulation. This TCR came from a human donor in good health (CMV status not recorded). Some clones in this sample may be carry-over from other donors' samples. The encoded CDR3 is CASSLYGIGSPQFGYTQYF. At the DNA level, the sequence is TGTGCCAGCAGCTTGTACGGGATCGGGTCCCCGCAATTCGGATATACGCAGTATTTT.